The following is a TCR beta chain sequence with its context. Its antigen is unknown. The CDR3 totals 15 residues. Deletions cut 5 bases from V and 2 bases from J, with 14 bases between. Germline CDR1 and CDR2: MNHEY and SVGAGI. The source of the sample is a study of Ad26.COV2.S vaccination and SARS-CoV-2 variants. About the research overall: Donor participated within the Ad26.COV2.S arm of the COV1001 trial. The study, taken as a whole, reports: Ad26.COV2.S recipients had broader spike-specific TCRs (P = 0.0014).

Treatment specified: about 20 received Ad26.COV2.S at low or high dose, single or two shots; 5 received placebo; per-sample allocation not given. Vaccine and placebo recipients were sampled on day 63 after the first injection. Data came from immunoSEQ multiplex PCR; TCRdb stores just in-frame clones and leaves some out. The data contain 430,000 or so clones, approximately 89% of them singletons. The J gene is TRBJ2-3, the V gene TRBV6-5; tentatively, D is TRBD1 (5 bases). The TCR was taken from a person aged 18-60 years who received the Ad26.COV2.S COVID-19 vaccine or a placebo. The sample was peripheral blood, taken in a trial of Ad26.COV2.S vaccine versus placebo. The CDR3 DNA is TGTGCCAGCAGTAGCAGGGCCCGGTTCACAGATACGCAGTATTTT. Its translation: CASSSRARFTDTQYF.